This T cell receptor beta chain was sequenced in a study of blood T cell repertoires in COVID-19. About the research overall: COVID-19 samples collected from the United States, Italy and Spain covered acute and convalescent phases.

The repertoire was sequenced with immunoSEQ multiplex PCR; TCRdb's copy has only in-frame clones and lacks some. The sample yields 250,000 to 300,000 clones, around 84% seen once. Germline lookup yields CDR1 SEHNR and CDR2 FQNEAQ (reference sequence). The V end lost 4 bases, the J end lost 0 bases, and 6 bases lay between the germline ends. The CDR3 sequence is 13 residues long. The sample taken for sequencing was PBMCs or T cells enriched from blood (not recorded which). The chain employs TRBV7-9 and TRBJ1-1, with TRBD1 as a possible D gene (5 bases). This clonotype was obtained from a man aged 40-49 years who had been exposed to COVID-19. The CDR3 DNA sequence: TGTGCCAGCAGCTCGACAGTGAACACTGAAGCTTTCTTT. Translating it yields CASSSTVNTEAFF.